This T cell receptor (beta chain) was observed in a study of blood T cell repertoires in COVID-19. Study-wide background: From T cells, B-cell-depleted T cells, or PBMCs came the material, which was cDNA or gDNA.

The cohort comprised adults aged about 18 to 89 years residing in approximately 22 US areas. Under the authors' procedure: By means of reference gene primer amplification, nucleated cell counts were estimated. Data came from immunoSEQ multiplex PCR; TCRdb stores just in-frame clones and leaves some out. V and J calls and clone size come straight from that table; D and trimming were deduced from the DNA. The sample lists about 140,000 clones; 80% to 85% were seen once. From germline, CDR1 is MNHEY and CDR2 SMNVEV (reference sequence). Trimming shortened V by 5 bases and J by 4 bases, and 18 bases separated the two germline ends. This CDR3 has 15 residues.

Sequencing input: PBMCs or T cells enriched from blood (not recorded which). The sequence came from a man aged 35 to 55 with acute COVID-19. V gene TRBV27 combines with J gene TRBJ2-7; the D gene is possibly TRBD1 (5 bases). CDR3 nucleotide sequence: TGTGCCAGCAGTCAATCTCGTCAGGGCATATACGAGCAGTACTTC. It yields the protein CASSQSRQGIYEQYF.